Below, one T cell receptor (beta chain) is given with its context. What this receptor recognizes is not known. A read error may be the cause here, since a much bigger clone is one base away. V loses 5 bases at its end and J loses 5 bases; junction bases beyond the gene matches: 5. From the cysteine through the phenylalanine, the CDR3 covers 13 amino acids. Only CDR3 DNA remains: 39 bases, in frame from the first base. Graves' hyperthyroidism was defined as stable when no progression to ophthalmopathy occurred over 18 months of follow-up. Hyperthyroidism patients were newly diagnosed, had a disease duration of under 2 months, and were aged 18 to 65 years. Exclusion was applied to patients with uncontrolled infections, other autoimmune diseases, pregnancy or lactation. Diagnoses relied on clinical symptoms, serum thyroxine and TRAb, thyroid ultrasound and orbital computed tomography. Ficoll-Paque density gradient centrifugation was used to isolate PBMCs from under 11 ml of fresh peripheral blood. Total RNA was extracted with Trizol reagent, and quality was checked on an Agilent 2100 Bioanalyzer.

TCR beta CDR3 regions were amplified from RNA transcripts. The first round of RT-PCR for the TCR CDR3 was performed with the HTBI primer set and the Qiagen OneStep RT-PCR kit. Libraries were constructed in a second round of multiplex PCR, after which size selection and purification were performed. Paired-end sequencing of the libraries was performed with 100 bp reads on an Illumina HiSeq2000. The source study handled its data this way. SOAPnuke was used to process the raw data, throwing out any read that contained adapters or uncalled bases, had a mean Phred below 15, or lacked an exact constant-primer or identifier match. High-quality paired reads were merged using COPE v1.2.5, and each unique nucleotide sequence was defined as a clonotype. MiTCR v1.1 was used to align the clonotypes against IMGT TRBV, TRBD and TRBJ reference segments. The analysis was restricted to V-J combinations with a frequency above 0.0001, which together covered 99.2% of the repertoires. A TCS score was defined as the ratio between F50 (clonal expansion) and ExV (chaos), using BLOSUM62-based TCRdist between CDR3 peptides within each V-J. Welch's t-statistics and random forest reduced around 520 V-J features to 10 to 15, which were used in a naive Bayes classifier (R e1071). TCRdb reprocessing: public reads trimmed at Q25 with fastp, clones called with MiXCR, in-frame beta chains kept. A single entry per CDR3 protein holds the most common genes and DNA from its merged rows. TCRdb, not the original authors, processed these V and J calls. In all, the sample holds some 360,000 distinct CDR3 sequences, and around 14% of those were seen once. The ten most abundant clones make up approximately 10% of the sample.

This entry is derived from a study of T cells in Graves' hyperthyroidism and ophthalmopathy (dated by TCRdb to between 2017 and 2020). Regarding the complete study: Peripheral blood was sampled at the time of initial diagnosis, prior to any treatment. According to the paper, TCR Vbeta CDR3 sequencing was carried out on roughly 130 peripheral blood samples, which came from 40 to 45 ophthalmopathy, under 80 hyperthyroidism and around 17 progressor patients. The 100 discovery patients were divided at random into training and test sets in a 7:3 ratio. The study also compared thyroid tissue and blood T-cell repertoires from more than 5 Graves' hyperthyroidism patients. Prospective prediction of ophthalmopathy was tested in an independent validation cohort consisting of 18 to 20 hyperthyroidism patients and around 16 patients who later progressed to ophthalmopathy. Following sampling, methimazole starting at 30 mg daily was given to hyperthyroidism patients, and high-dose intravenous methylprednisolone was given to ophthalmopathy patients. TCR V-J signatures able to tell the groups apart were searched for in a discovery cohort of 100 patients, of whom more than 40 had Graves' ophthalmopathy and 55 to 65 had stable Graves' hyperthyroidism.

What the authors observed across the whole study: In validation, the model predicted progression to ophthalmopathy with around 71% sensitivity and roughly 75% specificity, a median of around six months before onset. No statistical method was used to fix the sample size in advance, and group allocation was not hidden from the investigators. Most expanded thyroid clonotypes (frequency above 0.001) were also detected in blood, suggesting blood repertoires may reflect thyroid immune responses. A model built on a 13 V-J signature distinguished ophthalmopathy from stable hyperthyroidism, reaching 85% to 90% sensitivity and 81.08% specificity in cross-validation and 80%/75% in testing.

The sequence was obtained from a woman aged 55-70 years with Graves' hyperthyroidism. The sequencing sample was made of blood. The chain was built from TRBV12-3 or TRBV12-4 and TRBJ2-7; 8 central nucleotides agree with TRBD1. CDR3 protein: CASSTGGPDEQYF. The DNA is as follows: TGTGCCAGCAGTACAGGGGGGCCCGACGAGCAGTACTTC.